The 11 T cell receptor beta chains presented below share a single source sample, sequenced in a study of blood T cells in healthy people across ages. Sample-barcoded 5' priming and a J-beta primer mix drove a second PCR of 7 to 11 cycles. A single record per CDR3 protein comes from TCRdb applying MiXCR to the 5' RACE reads. The table lists roughly 700,000 distinct CDR3 sequences, 32% of them singletons. Input material: blood. These TCRs come from a woman older than 75 in good health.

Concerning this clonotype itself: A single base separates this from a much larger clone, so it may be a read error. V and J are TRBV2 and TRBJ1-5, with TRBD1 matching over 8 bases. The CDR3 sequence is 14 residues long. Germline loops: CDR1 SNHLY, CDR2 FYNNEI. The DNA for the CDR3 is TGTGCCAGCCAGGACAGGGTAGGGAATCGGCCCCAGCATTTT. Its protein product is CASQDRVGNRPQHF.

V and J are TRBV7-2 and TRBJ2-3, with 12 bases lining up with TRBD2. V shed 3 bases, J shed 3 bases, and the junction held 7 bases outside the gene matches. This CDR3 region has 17 residues. Germline assignment: CDR1 SGHTA and CDR2 FQGNSA. The CDR3 sequence: CASSFPSGGAATDTQYF. The CDR3 coding sequence is TGTGCCAGCAGCTTCCCTAGCGGGGGGGCGGCGACAGATACGCAGTATTTT.

With respect to this clonotype: A much larger clone differs from this one at a single base, so this may be a read error. The chain combines TRBV2 with TRBJ2-5, with D possibly being TRBD2 (7 bases). Germline CDR1 and CDR2: SNHLY and FYNNEI. This CDR3 region has 15 residues. V shed 10 bases and J shed 11 bases, with 29 bases lying between them. The CDR3 bases are TGTGCCACCTCCGAAGCGCGGGGGCTTTGGGGGGGGCAGTACTTC. Amino acids: CATSEARGLWGGQYF.

The chain combines TRBV20-1 with TRBJ2-4; tentatively, D is TRBD1 (6 bases). The closer fit of TRBJ2-7 to the DNA end suggests the J call may be wrong. The CDR3 is made up of 14 amino acids. From germline, CDR1 is DFQATT and CDR2 SNEGSKA (reference sequence). The CDR3 coding sequence is TGCAGTGCTACACCTACAGGGAACGGCTACGAGCAGTACTTC. It translates to CSATPTGNGYEQYF.

This clonotype was counted a few times. DNA of the CDR3: TGTGCCAGCAGCCCTCTCCGCCCGGGGGCTGATGAAAAACTGTTTTTT. Protein sequence: CASSPLRPGADEKLFF. The chain is built from TRBV7-9 and TRBJ1-4; D might be TRBD1 (6 bases). V was shortened by 5 bases and J by 6 bases, with 19 bases between the two germline ends. Germline V gene data show CDR1 as SEHNR and CDR2 as FQNEAQ (reference sequence). The CDR3 extends over 16 amino acids.

The chain is built from TRBV5-1 and TRBJ1-1; D is uncertain. CDR3 length: 14 amino acids. In germline, CDR1 is SGHRS, CDR2 YFSETQ. Trimming removed 3 bases from V and 0 bases from J, with 9 bases in between. The CDR3 reads CASSWEGMNTEAFF. The CDR3 DNA sequence: TGCGCCAGCAGCTGGGAAGGGATGAACACTGAAGCTTTCTTT.

This clonotype has more than one count but fewer than ten. The V call is TRBV27, the J call TRBJ1-2, with D tentatively TRBD1 (5 bases). Germline values: CDR1 MNHEY, CDR2 SMNVEV (reference sequence). The CDR3 covers 13 residues. The V and J ends lost 8 bases and 6 bases respectively, with 16 bases between them. CDR3 DNA: TGTGCCAGCCGGGACCTGGCGGTTGATGGCTACACCTTC. Protein product: CASRDLAVDGYTF.

The CDR3 DNA is TGTGCCAGCAGCTTCGCGGGACAGGGGAGAGATGAGCAGTTCTTC. It encodes CASSFAGQGRDEQFF. The J gene is TRBJ2-1, the V gene TRBV11-2, with 10 positions matching TRBD1. V lost 3 bases to trimming and J lost 8 bases; unmatched junction nucleotides: 7. This CDR3 contains 15 residues. From germline, CDR1 is SGHAT and CDR2 FQNNGV.

V usage is TRBV12-3 or TRBV12-4 and J usage is TRBJ2-1; 7 bases fit TRBD1. There are 15 residues in the CDR3. V trimming: 7 bases; J trimming: 1 base; junction bases outside the gene matches: 7. CDR3 nucleotides: TGTGCCAGCATAGACGACAGGGAATCCTACAATGAGCAGTTCTTC. Translated, it gives CASIDDRESYNEQFF.

This clonotype was recorded many times. The chain carries TRBV13 and TRBJ2-7; the match to TRBD1 covers 10 bases. The V segment lost 4 bases and the J segment 3 bases; nucleotides outside the gene matches: 6. Germline assignment: CDR1 PRHDT and CDR2 FYEKMQ (reference sequence). The CDR3 consists of 15 residues. Here the CDR3 DNA reads TGTGCCAGCAGCTCGGGACAGGGGCTCCACTACGAGCAGTACTTC. Protein sequence: CASSSGQGLHYEQYF.

V usage is TRBV5-6 and J usage is TRBJ1-1; D is ambiguous. The CDR3 runs 11 residues. Trimming stripped 0 bases from V and 12 bases from J, with 9 bases between. Germline V CDR1 and CDR2: SGHDT, YYEEEE. The CDR3 nucleotides read TGTGCCAGCAGCTTGGCCGACCGGTCTTTCTTT. Protein product: CASSLADRSFF. The variable domain in full, completed from reference TRBV5-6 and TRBJ1-1, reads DAGVTQSPTHLIKTRGQQVTLRCSPKSGHDTVSWYQQALGQGPQFIFQYYEEEERQRGNFPDRFSGHQFPNYSSELNVNALLLGDSALYLCASSLADRSFFGQGTRLTVV.